The 24 T cell receptor beta chains given below trace back to one sample, sequenced in a study of Graves' ophthalmopathy and Graves' hyperthyroidism. Investigators amplified TCR beta CDR3 regions from RNA transcripts. An opening RT-PCR round employed HTBI primers and preceded a second-round multiplex PCR. TCRdb itself ran the multiplex PCR reads through MiXCR, one entry per CDR3 protein. The sample includes some 750,000 distinct CDR3 sequences, 35% to 50% of them seen just once. Sequences were obtained from peripheral blood. These receptors came from an adult man with Graves' ophthalmopathy.

This clonotype occurred many times. The chain joins TRBV7-9 to TRBJ1-3; D unresolved. Germline V gene sequence: CDR1 SEHNR, CDR2 FQNEAQ (reference sequence). V was clipped by 1 base and J by 0 bases, with 10 bases between them. The CDR3 consists of 16 residues. DNA for the CDR3: TGTGCCAGCAGCTTAGGGCAGTTCTACTCTGGAAACACCATATATTTT. Translation: CASSLGQFYSGNTIYF.

This clonotype was counted between two and nine times. The chain is built from TRBV24-1 and TRBJ2-7; 11 positions agree with TRBD1. The CDR3 has 15 residues. Germline V gives CDR1 KGHDR, CDR2 SFDVKD. The ends lost 7 bases at V and 4 bases at J; junction bases unmatched: 8. The CDR3, as DNA: TGTGCCACCAGCGCCGGGACAGGGGGAAGGTACGAGCAGTACTTC. Protein: CATSAGTGGRYEQYF.

Notes on this clonotype: Because it lacks the conserved phenylalanine or tryptophan at the end, this CDR3 is likely a read error. It is unclear where the CDR3 begins or ends on the DNA, so no DNA is shown, and the CDR3 is as TCRdb lists it. The rearrangement links TRBV29-1 to TRBJ2-7; the tabulated D call, TRBD1, remains unverified against the DNA. 9 amino acids form the CDR3, both terminal residues included. Germline CDR1 and CDR2: SQVTM and ANQGSEA. CDR3 region: CSAELGGCL.

This clonotype was observed a few times. Its ends do not fully match the called genes, so a read error is possible. CDR3 bases: TGCGCCAGCAGCTTGGGACAGGGGCGCTCAGAGACCCAGTACTTC. The encoded protein is CASSLGQGRSETQYF. V is TRBV7-9 and J is TRBJ2-5; TRBD1 matches 10 bases. This CDR3 has 15 amino acids. In germline, CDR1 is SEHNR, CDR2 FQNEAQ (reference sequence).

Regarding this clonotype: A much larger clone lies a single base off, so this may be a read error. V is TRBV2 and J is TRBJ2-7; D may be TRBD1 (6 bases). V was pared by 7 bases and J by 3 bases, with 16 bases between. This CDR3 has 14 amino acids. Germline V CDR1 and CDR2: SNHLY, FYNNEI. The CDR3 loop is CASNATGQIYEQYF. DNA for the CDR3: TGTGCCAGCAACGCGACCGGACAGATCTACGAGCAGTACTTC.

This clonotype was detected ten times or more. The chain uses TRBV29-1 and TRBJ1-1; 9 nucleotides align to TRBD1. The CDR3 has 15 residues. J was trimmed by 4 bases and V by 7 bases; bases with no gene match: 13. From germline, CDR1 is SQVTM and CDR2 ANQGSEA. The CDR3 sequence: CSATTGGAKSTEAFF. CDR3 sequence (DNA): TGCAGCGCAACTACAGGGGGCGCAAAGAGCACTGAAGCTTTCTTT.

In the case of this clonotype: An end of the junction differs from the germline gene, which may be a read error. The rearrangement links TRBV10-2 to TRBJ2-7, with TRBD2 matching over 9 bases. The CDR3 totals 14 residues. Germline CDR1 and CDR2: WSHSY and SAAADI. The CDR3 sequence is CASSEVAGANEQHF. The CDR3 DNA is TGCGCCAGCAGTGAGGTAGCGGGGGCTAACGAGCAGCACTTT.

V and J are TRBV20-1 and TRBJ2-1; 10 nucleotides line up with TRBD2. The junction had 10 bases not matched to a gene; V was cut back by 0 bases and J by 8 bases. Germline CDR1 and CDR2: DFQATT and SNEGSKA (reference sequence). There are 16 residues in the CDR3. CDR3 amino acids: CSARDLASGRAHEQFF. CDR3 coding DNA: TGCAGTGCTAGAGACTTAGCTAGCGGGAGAGCCCATGAGCAGTTCTTC.

This clonotype was seen ten or more times. The chain combines TRBV7-2 with TRBJ2-6; D unclear. V was shortened by 4 bases and J by 0 bases, with 16 bases between the two germline ends. The CDR3 spans 18 residues. Germline V gene sequence: CDR1 SGHTA, CDR2 FQGNSA. In nucleotides, the CDR3 is TGTGCCAGCAGCTCCGTGGTCGAGTACTCCTCTGGGGCCAACGTCCTGACTTTC. Protein: CASSSVVEYSSGANVLTF.

In its sample, this clonotype was seen a few times. Germline is not matched at one junction end, which may reflect a read error. This rearrangement joins TRBV10-3 to TRBJ1-2; TRBD1 matches 8 bases. Germline CDR1 reads ENHRY; CDR2 reads SYGVKD. The length of the CDR3 is 17 residues. The CDR3 is CASSGPGGTSPAYGYTF. The DNA of the CDR3 is TGTGCCAGCAGTGGACCAGGGGGCACGTCTCCCGCCTATGGCTACACCTTC.

The chain joins TRBV11-2 to TRBJ1-6; 10 bases agree with TRBD1. J was trimmed by 6 bases and V by 5 bases; bases with no gene match: 7. Germline V gene lookup returns CDR1 SGHAT and CDR2 FQNNGV. This CDR3 comprises 16 residues. The CDR3 loop reads CASSVRQGARNSPLHF. CDR3 DNA sequence: TGTGCCAGCAGCGTTCGACAGGGGGCGCGTAATTCACCCCTCCACTTT.

V usage is TRBV7-2 and J usage is TRBJ2-5; 7 bases are shared with TRBD2. The CDR3 has 15 residues. The junction had 8 bases not matched to a gene; V was cut back by 5 bases and J by 2 bases. From germline, CDR1 is SGHTA and CDR2 FQGNSA. The CDR3 protein is CASSLYVGRQETQYF. The CDR3 DNA is TGTGCCAGCAGCCTCTACGTCGGGAGGCAAGAGACCCAGTACTTC.

The chain has TRBV20-1 and TRBJ1-5, with a tentative D call TRBD1 (5 bases). Trimming took off 0 bases at V and 6 bases at J, with 18 bases between the two ends. The CDR3 has 16 amino acids. Germline CDR1 DFQATT, CDR2 SNEGSKA (reference sequence). CDR3: CSARDSLVGDGQPQHF. CDR3 sequence (DNA): TGCAGTGCTAGAGATTCTTTGGTAGGGGACGGTCAGCCCCAGCATTTT.

The chain uses TRBV12-3 or TRBV12-4 and TRBJ1-4; TRBD1 aligns across 8 bases. V shed 6 bases, J shed 6 bases, and the junction held 6 bases outside the gene matches. The CDR3 has 14 residues. CDR3 residues: CASRTTGDDEKLFF. The CDR3, as DNA: TGTGCCAGCAGGACGACAGGGGACGATGAAAAACTGTTTTTT.

CDR3 in amino acids: CASSWTRNTEAFF. The CDR3, as DNA: TGTGCCAGCAGCTGGACAAGGAACACTGAAGCTTTCTTT. The chain links TRBV11-2 to TRBJ1-1; TRBD1 is a possible D gene (5 bases). Germline V lookup: CDR1 SGHAT, CDR2 FQNNGV. V lost 4 bases and J lost 1, with 7 bases in between. The CDR3 covers 13 residues.

A remark on this clonotype: The junction and the germline gene differ at one end; a read error may be behind it. The V and J genes are TRBV5-1 and TRBJ2-5; TRBD1 is a possible D gene (6 bases). This CDR3 contains 15 residues. Germline V gene lookup returns CDR1 SGHRS and CDR2 YFSETQ. This chain's CDR3 is CASSFGQLLGETQHF. The CDR3 DNA is TGCGCCAGCAGCTTCGGACAGCTGCTAGGAGAGACCCAGCACTTC. The complete variable domain, with remaining parts taken from reference TRBV5-1 and TRBJ2-5, reads KAGVTQTPRYLIKTRGQQVTLSCSPISGHRSVSWYQQTPGQGLQFLFEYFSETQRNKGNFPGRFSGRQFSNSRSEMNVSTLELGDSALYLCASSFGQLLGETQHFGPGTRLLVL.

This clonotype showed up many times. The chain uses TRBV10-3 and TRBJ1-6; D remains unclear. Germline V gene sequence: CDR1 ENHRY, CDR2 SYGVKD. The CDR3 runs 14 residues. The V and J ends lost 7 bases and 9 bases respectively, with 16 bases between them. The chain's CDR3 is CAIKDGYGASPLHF. CDR3 sequence (DNA): TGTGCCATCAAGGACGGATACGGTGCTTCACCCCTCCACTTT.

J is TRBJ2-7 and V is TRBV2, with 11 bases fitting TRBD1. There are 15 residues in the CDR3. Germline trimming cut 4 bases from V and 3 bases from J; bases unmatched to any gene: 5. Germline lookup yields CDR1 SNHLY and CDR2 FYNNEI. Written as DNA, the CDR3 is TGTGCCAGCAGTGGGGGACAGGGGGTCTACTACGAGCAGTACTTC. The encoded protein is CASSGGQGVYYEQYF.

This clonotype was seen a few times. The genes are TRBV7-8 and TRBJ1-6, with a possible D match to TRBD1 (6 bases). Germline CDR1 reads SGHVS; CDR2 reads FQNEAQ. The CDR3 spans 16 residues. V was clipped by 7 bases and J by 8 bases, with 21 bases between them. The CDR3 here is CASTLRTDIRHSPLHF. For the CDR3, the DNA is TGTGCCAGCACCCTTCGGACAGATATTCGGCATTCACCCCTCCACTTT.

On this clonotype: One end of the junction fails to match germline, which may point to a read error. The chain has TRBV2 and TRBJ2-7; 7 bases agree with TRBD1. Looked up from germline, CDR1 is SNHLY and CDR2 is FYNNEI. The CDR3 contains 15 residues. Here the CDR3 reads CASSPKRPTGDEQYF. As DNA, the CDR3 is TGCGCCAGCAGCCCCAAAAGGCCTACAGGGGACGAGCAGTACTTC.

This clonotype was counted a few times. The chain joins TRBV9 to TRBJ2-7; tentatively, D is TRBD1 (6 bases). Trimming left V 4 bases short and J 7 bases short, with 18 bases between. The CDR3 spans 14 residues. Germline assignment: CDR1 SGDLS and CDR2 YYNGEE. The CDR3 sequence: CASSLRDGTGEQYF. The DNA for the CDR3 is TGTGCCAGCAGCCTACGGGACGGTACAGGGGAGCAGTACTTC.

In the case of this clonotype: A much larger clone is a single base away; this may be a read error. In DNA form, the CDR3 reads TGTGCCAGCAGCTTCGACACCTATAGCAATCAGCCCCAGCATTTT. It encodes CASSFDTYSNQPQHF. This chain links TRBV11-2 with TRBJ1-5; D not resolved. The CDR3 totals 15 residues. Germline-derived CDR1 and CDR2 are SGHAT and FQNNGV. Deletions cut 3 bases from V and 0 bases from J, with 9 bases between.

The chain is built from TRBV6-6 and TRBJ2-5; D unclear. CDR3 length equals 15 residues. V was trimmed by 5 bases and J by 1 base, leaving 14 bases between them. From germline, CDR1 is MNHNY and CDR2 SVGAGI (reference sequence). CDR3 nucleotide sequence: TGTGCCAGCAGTGAAACGTATGGGTTCCAAGAGACCCAGTACTTC. Translation gives CASSETYGFQETQYF.

The chain is built from TRBV9 and TRBJ1-2, with 7 bases aligning to TRBD1. The CDR3 totals 15 residues. V shed 3 bases, J shed 9 bases, and the junction held 14 bases outside the gene matches. Looked up from germline, CDR1 is SGDLS and CDR2 is YYNGEE. The CDR3, as DNA: TGTGCCAGCAGCGGGGCCGGGACAGCGAATGGTCGCTACACCTTC. The encoded protein is CASSGAGTANGRYTF.